The 21 T cell receptor beta chains reported below all come from one sample, sequenced in a study of shared clonotypes between healthy human individuals. Profiling relied on immunoSEQ multiplex PCR, and the TCRdb table lists in-frame clones only, not all of them. The sample lists over a million clones, around 97% occurring once. The sample comprised naive CD4+ T cells sorted from blood. This sample's subset: CD45RA+ positively selected. The receptors were sampled from a man aged 25-45 years in good health.

V and J are TRBV5-4 and TRBJ2-5; 7 nucleotides agree with TRBD2. Germline trimming cut 0 bases from V and 5 bases from J; bases unmatched to any gene: 7. The germline V gene has CDR1 SGHNT and CDR2 YYREEE (reference sequence). The CDR3 extends over 15 amino acids. In DNA form, the CDR3 reads TGTGCCAGCAGCTTGGCCCCGGGAGGCAGCGAGACCCAGTACTTC. Its protein product is CASSLAPGGSETQYF.

About this clone: Other DNA sequences in this sample translate to the same CDR3. This sequence joins TRBV11-2 and TRBJ1-5; D call uncertain. V lost 0 bases and J lost 0, with 6 bases in between. The germline CDR1 and CDR2 sequences are SGHAT and FQNNGV. The CDR3 is made up of 15 amino acids. CDR3 nucleotides: TGTGCCAGCAGCTTAGAGGGTAATAGCAATCAGCCCCAGCATTTT. This gives the protein CASSLEGNSNQPQHF.

J is TRBJ2-5 and V is TRBV10-2, with TRBD1 matching 9 bases. After removal of 8 bases from V and 5 bases from J, the junction contained 12 bases not matched to a gene. This CDR3 contains 15 residues. Germline V CDR1 and CDR2: WSHSY, SAAADI. The DNA of the CDR3 is TGCGCCAGCGGGGGCGTCGGGACAGGGAAGGAGACCCAGTACTTC. Protein: CASGGVGTGKETQYF.

This chain connects TRBV5-1 to TRBJ1-3, with 10 bases that match TRBD1. Germline V gives CDR1 SGHRS, CDR2 YFSETQ. V shed 3 bases and J 1 base; nucleotides not matched to a gene: 4. The CDR3 loop spans 16 amino acids. The CDR3 protein is CASSWTGGLSGNTIYF. In DNA form, the CDR3 reads TGCGCCAGCAGCTGGACAGGGGGTCTGTCTGGAAACACCATATATTTT.

This chain links TRBV9 with TRBJ2-3, with D perhaps TRBD1 or TRBD2 (6 bases each). Trimming left V 0 bases short and J 3 bases short, with 11 bases between. Germline assignment: CDR1 SGDLS and CDR2 YYNGEE. The CDR3 is 15 amino acids. For the CDR3, the DNA is TGTGCCAGCAGCGTAGGGGGGGCAGGGACAGATACGCAGTATTTT. It translates to CASSVGGAGTDTQYF. Full variable domain (remainder filled in from reference TRBV9 and TRBJ2-3): DSGVTQTPKHLITATGQRVTLRCSPRSGDLSVYWYQQSLDQGLQFLIQYYNGEERAKGNILERFSAQQFPDLHSELNLSSLELGDSALYFCASSVGGAGTDTQYFGPGTRLTVL.

The rearrangement joins TRBV6-5 to TRBJ2-5, with 9 bases that match TRBD1. V gave up 4 bases and J gave up 0 bases; unmatched junction bases: 3. Germline values: CDR1 MNHEY, CDR2 SVGAGI. The CDR3 sequence is 15 residues long. The CDR3 DNA is TGTGCCAGCAGTTCGACAGGGGGTAACCAAGAGACCCAGTACTTC. This translates into CASSSTGGNQETQYF.

The table lists this clone with a count of one. V usage is TRBV5-6 and J usage is TRBJ2-7; 12 bases map to TRBD1. The ends lost 2 bases at V and 3 bases at J; junction bases unmatched: 15. The CDR3 consists of 19 residues. Looked up from germline, CDR1 is SGHDT and CDR2 is YYEEEE. Here the CDR3 DNA reads TGTGCCAGCAGCTTCTTCTCGCCGGGACAGGGGGCCGCTGGCTACGAGCAGTACTTC. Its translation: CASSFFSPGQGAAGYEQYF. Together with reference TRBV5-6 and TRBJ2-7, the CDR3 gives the full variable domain: DAGVTQSPTHLIKTRGQQVTLRCSPKSGHDTVSWYQQALGQGPQFIFQYYEEEERQRGNFPDRFSGHQFPNYSSELNVNALLLGDSALYLCASSFFSPGQGAAGYEQYFGPGTRLTVT.

This clone was seen once. The chain has TRBV11-2 and TRBJ1-1, with a tentative D call TRBD1 (5 bases). V was trimmed by 2 bases and J by 6 bases, leaving 10 bases between them. CDR1 is SGHAT, CDR2 FQNNGV, per germline. The CDR3 is 13 residues long. The CDR3 DNA reads as TGTGCCAGCAGCTTAACCGGGGGGGCTGAAGCTTTCTTT. Protein: CASSLTGGAEAFF.

This chain joins TRBV25-1 and TRBJ2-7; D possibly corresponds to TRBD1 (6 bases). The germline V gene encodes CDR1 MGHDK and CDR2 SYGVNS. The CDR3 is 16 residues long. With 7 bases removed from V and 0 bases from J, the gap between germline ends came to 19 bases. The CDR3 here is CASIWQGHRSSYEQYF. As DNA, the CDR3 is TGTGCCAGCATTTGGCAGGGACACAGAAGCTCCTACGAGCAGTACTTC.

The V and J genes are TRBV10-3 and TRBJ2-7; 7 bases are a match to TRBD2. After removal of 7 bases from V and 1 base from J, the junction contained 7 bases not matched to a gene. CDR1 and CDR2 from the germline V gene are ENHRY and SYGVKD. The CDR3 covers 14 residues. CDR3 nucleotide sequence: TGTGCCATCAAGCGGGGACGGGTATCCTACGAGCAGTACTTC. Translation gives CAIKRGRVSYEQYF.

The chain's CDR3 is CASSFNAANTGELFF. Written as DNA, the CDR3 is TGTGCCAGCTCTTTTAATGCAGCAAACACCGGGGAGCTGTTTTTT. The chain couples TRBV18 to TRBJ2-2; D gene uncertain. Looked up from germline, CDR1 is KGHSH and CDR2 is LQKENI. The V end was cut by 6 bases, the J end by 2 bases, with 13 bases between. This CDR3 spans 15 amino acids.

This clone occurred once. CDR3 region: CASSRAGGIVNTDTQYF. For the CDR3, the DNA is TGTGCCAGCAGTCGGGCGGGAGGCATAGTCAACACAGATACGCAGTATTTT. The rearrangement links TRBV9 to TRBJ2-3; 8 nucleotides match TRBD2. V lost 5 bases and J lost 2; bases outside the gene matches: 13. This CDR3 spans 17 amino acids. Germline loops: CDR1 SGDLS, CDR2 YYNGEE.

The gene calls are TRBV6-6 and TRBJ2-1; 10 nucleotides agree with TRBD2. After removal of 2 bases from V and 11 bases from J, the junction contained 9 bases not matched to a gene. The CDR3 is 15 amino acids. The germline V gene encodes CDR1 MNHNY and CDR2 SVGAGI (reference sequence). The CDR3 here is CASSYVRATSGKQFF. The CDR3 DNA is TGTGCCAGCAGTTACGTCCGCGCAACTAGCGGGAAGCAGTTCTTC.

This chain connects TRBV9 to TRBJ1-3; D gene ambiguous. The V and J ends lost 0 bases and 2 bases respectively, with 9 bases between them. The germline CDR1 and CDR2 sequences are SGDLS and YYNGEE. The CDR3 runs to 15 residues. The CDR3 spells CASSVGSVAGNTIYF. The CDR3 nucleotides are TGTGCCAGCAGCGTAGGGTCCGTAGCTGGAAACACCATATATTTT.

The V and J genes are TRBV5-1 and TRBJ2-7, with D perhaps matching TRBD2 (5 bases). Germline loops: CDR1 SGHRS, CDR2 YFSETQ. The V end lost 4 bases, the J end lost 5 bases, and 13 bases lay between the germline ends. CDR3 length: 13 residues. Here the CDR3 reads CASSGQEADEQYF. The CDR3 bases are TGCGCCAGCAGCGGGCAGGAGGCGGACGAGCAGTACTTC.

The chain carries TRBV20-1 and TRBJ2-7, with a possible D match to TRBD2 (6 bases). CDR1 and CDR2 (germline): DFQATT, SNEGSKA (reference sequence). Trimming stripped 5 bases from V and 3 bases from J, with 8 bases between. This CDR3 has 11 residues. CDR3 sequence: CSARTIYEQYF. The CDR3 DNA reads TGCAGTGCTCGGACTATCTACGAGCAGTACTTC.

The rearrangement joins TRBV19 to TRBJ2-1; D unclear. V lost 5 bases and J lost 7, with 12 bases in between. The CDR3 has 13 residues. Germline assignment: CDR1 LNHDA and CDR2 SQIVND (reference sequence). The CDR3: CASSPPGWNEQFF. The CDR3 DNA is TGTGCCAGTAGTCCTCCTGGTTGGAATGAGCAGTTCTTC.

In regard to this clone: Other DNA sequences of this sample code for an identical CDR3. The rearrangement uses TRBV5-6 and TRBJ2-7; D ambiguous. Germline values: CDR1 SGHDT, CDR2 YYEEEE. The CDR3 spans 12 residues. Trimming took off 3 bases at V and 0 bases at J, with 4 bases between the two ends. CDR3: CASSSDSYEQYF. For the CDR3, the DNA is TGTGCCAGCAGCTCCGACTCCTACGAGCAGTACTTC.

This chain uses TRBV16 with TRBJ1-2; 9 bases align to TRBD1. Trimming cost V 4 bases and J 5 bases; bases outside gene matches: 5. The CDR3 length is 14 residues. Looked up from germline, CDR1 is KGHSY and CDR2 is FQNENV. The DNA of the CDR3 is TGTGCCAGCAGCCTGGGACAGGGCAATTATGGCTACACCTTC. It codes for CASSLGQGNYGYTF.

In the case of this clone: The same CDR3 can be traced to other DNA sequences in this sample. V gene TRBV19 combines with J gene TRBJ1-4; D might be TRBD1 (5 bases). V lost 8 bases, J lost 0 bases, and 7 bases lay in between. The CDR3 covers 13 residues. CDR1 is LNHDA, CDR2 SQIVND, per germline (reference sequence). The CDR3 spells CASSTATNEKLFF. The CDR3 coding sequence is TGTGCCAGTTCGACAGCAACTAATGAAAAACTGTTTTTT.

DNA for the CDR3: TGCGCCAGCAGCTCAGAGGGGGGGGACACAGATACGCAGTATTTT. This translates into CASSSEGGDTDTQYF. This sequence joins TRBV4-1 and TRBJ2-3; TRBD2 is a possible D gene (7 bases). From germline, CDR1 is MGHRA and CDR2 YSYEKL. The CDR3 extends over 15 amino acids. Trimming pared 5 bases from V and 2 bases from J, leaving 14 bases between.